These 21 T cell receptor beta chains came from one sample sequenced in a study of cytomegalovirus exposure and HLA in healthy donors. In the PCR, 60 Vbeta and 13 Jbeta primers were used. Sequencing was performed with immunoSEQ multiplex PCR; in TCRdb, only in-frame clones are kept and a portion is missing. The sample has under 150,000 clones; roughly 84% are singletons. Sequencing was performed on PBMCs. Source of these receptors: a boy between 10 and 17 years old in good health and CMV-seronegative.

In the case of this clone: The junction does not match germline at one end; this may be a read error. This sequence joins TRBV7-9 and TRBJ2-2; D might be TRBD2 (6 bases). Germline loops: CDR1 SEHNR, CDR2 FQNEAQ (reference sequence). The CDR3 loop spans 18 amino acids. The CDR3 sequence is CSSTISPGSGPYTGELFF. CDR3 in DNA: TGTTCCAGCACCATCAGTCCGGGTAGCGGTCCATACACCGGGGAGCTGTTTTTT.

The table lists this clone with a few counts. The chain uses TRBV2 and TRBJ1-5; TRBD1 matches at 10 bases. CDR1 is SNHLY, CDR2 FYNNEI, per germline. With V trimmed by 2 bases and J by 7 bases, 2 bases remained unmatched. The CDR3 contains 14 residues. CDR3 sequence: CASSERDRGQPQHF. The CDR3 nucleotides are TGTGCCAGCAGTGAACGGGACAGGGGACAGCCCCAGCATTTT.

The rearrangement uses TRBV27 and TRBJ2-7; 7 bases match TRBD1. CDR3 length: 16 residues. Unmatched junction bases numbered 11, after V lost 3 bases and J lost 3 bases. Per the germline V gene, CDR1 is MNHEY and CDR2 is SMNVEV (reference sequence). In DNA form, the CDR3 reads TGTGCCAGCAGTTTGGACCCCGGGACAGCCTACTACGAGCAGTACTTC. Encoded protein: CASSLDPGTAYYEQYF.

The V and J genes are TRBV5-1 and TRBJ2-3; 8 positions match TRBD1. The CDR3 totals 14 residues. Germline V gene data show CDR1 as SGHRS and CDR2 as YFSETQ. V shed 5 bases and J 5 bases; nucleotides not matched to a gene: 7. The CDR3 coding sequence is TGCGCCAGCAGTCAGGGGGCGCCTTTAGATACGCAGTATTTT. Protein sequence: CASSQGAPLDTQYF. Based on the CDR3 plus reference TRBV5-1 and TRBJ2-3, the full variable domain is KAGVTQTPRYLIKTRGQQVTLSCSPISGHRSVSWYQQTPGQGLQFLFEYFSETQRNKGNFPGRFSGRQFSNSRSEMNVSTLELGDSALYLCASSQGAPLDTQYFGPGTRLTVL.

CDR3 in DNA: TGTGCCAGCAGCCCCCCCGTTCCTCTGCAGTTCTTC. This codes for CASSPPVPLQFF. J is TRBJ2-1 and V is TRBV7-9; D is unclear. The CDR3 loop spans 12 amino acids. Trimming cost V 5 bases and J 12 bases, with 14 bases left between them. Per germline, CDR1 SEHNR and CDR2 FQNEAQ (reference sequence).

This clone has more than one count but fewer than ten. V gene TRBV5-1 combines with J gene TRBJ1-1, with a possible D match to TRBD1 (6 bases). V was trimmed by 3 bases and J by 3 bases, leaving 9 bases between them. The CDR3 contains 13 residues. The V gene's germline CDR1 is SGHRS and CDR2 YFSETQ. CDR3 region: CASSWEGDTEAFF. CDR3 nucleotides: TGCGCCAGCAGCTGGGAGGGGGACACTGAAGCTTTCTTT.

Details on this clone: One junction end disagrees with the germline gene, perhaps due to a read error. The chain has TRBV6-6 and TRBJ2-3; 9 bases are shared with TRBD1. CDR1 is MNHNY and CDR2 is SVGAGI in the germline V gene (reference sequence). CDR3 length: 12 amino acids. CDR3 protein: CASNFPGQGFLF. CDR3 in DNA: TGTGCCAGCAACTTTCCGGGACAGGGCTTCTTGTTT.

The V and J genes are TRBV6-1 and TRBJ1-1; D call uncertain. The CDR3 has 13 amino acids. Per the germline V gene, CDR1 is MNHNS and CDR2 is SASEGT. V dropped 8 bases and J dropped 4 bases, with 14 bases sitting between them. The CDR3 reads CASFPGLLTEAFF. The CDR3 nucleotides are TGTGCCAGCTTCCCAGGTCTACTCACTGAAGCTTTCTTT.

The genes are TRBV6-5 and TRBJ2-7; tentatively, D is TRBD2 (7 bases). CDR1 and CDR2 from the germline V gene are MNHEY and SVGAGI. Trimming took off 7 bases at V and 7 bases at J, with 20 bases between the two ends. CDR3 size: 14 residues. The CDR3 reads CASTNLGGLGEQYF. In DNA form, the CDR3 reads TGTGCCAGCACTAATCTCGGGGGGCTAGGGGAGCAGTACTTC.

The chain recombines TRBV27 with TRBJ1-6; 7 bases fit TRBD1. Germline values: CDR1 MNHEY, CDR2 SMNVEV (reference sequence). CDR3 length: 16 residues. V lost 5 bases to trimming and J lost 6 bases; unmatched junction nucleotides: 10. The CDR3 DNA reads as TGTGCCAGCAGTACACCCGGAGGGGGCCGTAATTCACCCCTCCACTTT. It translates to CASSTPGGGRNSPLHF.

The chain couples TRBV9 to TRBJ2-2; TRBD2 agrees at 9 bases. The CDR3 is 16 residues long. Germline V CDR1 and CDR2: SGDLS, YYNGEE. With V trimmed by 3 bases and J by 4 bases, 7 bases remained unmatched. The CDR3 DNA is TGTGCCAGCAGCGGCATTAGCGGGAGCGGCACCGGGGAGCTGTTTTTT. Its protein product is CASSGISGSGTGELFF.

This rearrangement joins TRBV7-8 to TRBJ1-2, with D possibly being TRBD1 (5 bases). Deletions cut 0 bases from V and 7 bases from J, with 15 bases between. The V gene's germline CDR1 is SGHVS and CDR2 FQNEAQ. The CDR3 totals 15 residues. The CDR3 is CASSLAILGLSGYTF. The CDR3 nucleotides read TGTGCCAGCAGCTTAGCCATTTTGGGGCTCTCTGGCTACACCTTC.

The CDR3 DNA reads as TGTGCCAGCAGTTACTCGGGACAGGGGTTTGACGAGCAGTACTTC. It is translated as CASSYSGQGFDEQYF. This sequence joins TRBV6-5 and TRBJ2-7; 10 bases are a match to TRBD1. V was pared by 0 bases and J by 5 bases, with 4 bases of the junction left unmatched. The CDR3 sequence is 15 residues long. Germline-derived CDR1 and CDR2 are MNHEY and SVGAGI.

The chain employs TRBV9 and TRBJ2-7; TRBD2 might be the D (5 bases). The V and J ends lost 4 bases and 2 bases respectively, with 25 bases between them. Germline V lookup: CDR1 SGDLS, CDR2 YYNGEE. CDR3 size: 18 residues. The CDR3 DNA reads as TGTGCCAGCAGCCCGAGAGGAGTTATCGGGGTCGGGACCTACGAGCAGTACTTC. Translated: CASSPRGVIGVGTYEQYF.

The J gene is TRBJ2-7, the V gene TRBV2; D gene unclear. V lost 8 bases and J lost 4, with 15 bases in between. This CDR3 is built from 13 residues. The germline V gene has CDR1 SNHLY and CDR2 FYNNEI. CDR3 in amino acids: CASSAGKLYEQYF. The DNA of the CDR3 is TGTGCCAGCTCCGCAGGAAAACTGTACGAGCAGTACTTC. Filled out from reference TRBV2 and TRBJ2-7, the complete variable domain reads EPEVTQTPSHQVTQMGQEVILRCVPISNHLYFYWYRQILGQKVEFLVSFYNNEISEKSEIFDDQFSVERPDGSNFTLKIRSTKLEDSAMYFCASSAGKLYEQYFGPGTRLTVT.

The chain couples TRBV30 to TRBJ2-3, with 9 positions matching TRBD2. There are 14 residues in the CDR3. Germline trimming cut 5 bases from V and 3 bases from J; bases unmatched to any gene: 6. CDR1 is GTSNPN and CDR2 is SVGIG in the germline V gene (reference sequence). DNA for the CDR3: TGTGCCTGGTCCCTTAGCGGGAGTACAGATACGCAGTATTTT. Amino acids: CAWSLSGSTDTQYF.

The chain joins TRBV7-3 to TRBJ2-5; the match to TRBD1 covers 9 bases. CDR1 and CDR2 from the germline V gene are SGHTA and FQGTGA. This CDR3 region has 15 residues. J gave up 5 bases and V 5 bases, and 9 bases lay outside the gene matches. Here the CDR3 DNA reads TGTGCCAGCAGCCTCCTGGGACAGGGAGGGGAGACCCAGTACTTC. This translates into CASSLLGQGGETQYF. The full variable domain, with the rest looked up from reference TRBV7-3 and TRBJ2-5, is GAGVSQTPSNKVTEKGKYVELRCDPISGHTALYWYRQSLGQGPEFLIYFQGTGAADDSGLPNDRFFAVRPEGSVSTLKIQRTERGDSAVYLCASSLLGQGGETQYFGPGTRLLVL.

The genes are TRBV7-8 and TRBJ2-3; the match to TRBD2 covers 11 bases. Trimming cost V 3 bases and J 5 bases; bases outside gene matches: 7. Looked up from germline, CDR1 is SGHVS and CDR2 is FQNEAQ. This CDR3 is built from 16 residues. The CDR3: CASSLSSGRARDTQYF. For the CDR3, the DNA is TGTGCCAGCAGCTTGAGTAGCGGGAGGGCCCGAGATACGCAGTATTTT. Filled out from reference TRBV7-8 and TRBJ2-3, the complete variable domain reads GAGVSQSPRYKVAKRGQDVALRCDPISGHVSLFWYQQALGQGPEFLTYFQNEAQLDKSGLPSDRFFAERPEGSVSTLKIQRTQQEDSAVYLCASSLSSGRARDTQYFGPGTRLTVL.

V gene TRBV9 combines with J gene TRBJ1-1, with D possibly TRBD1 on 5 matching bases. The CDR3 is made up of 14 amino acids. The V end lost 1 base, the J end lost 1 base, and 8 bases lay between the germline ends. In germline, CDR1 is SGDLS, CDR2 YYNGEE. The CDR3 sequence: CASSVLGQNTEAFF. The DNA for the CDR3 is TGTGCCAGCAGCGTACTTGGACAGAACACTGAAGCTTTCTTT. Together with reference TRBV9 and TRBJ1-1, the CDR3 gives the full variable domain: DSGVTQTPKHLITATGQRVTLRCSPRSGDLSVYWYQQSLDQGLQFLIQYYNGEERAKGNILERFSAQQFPDLHSELNLSSLELGDSALYFCASSVLGQNTEAFFGQGTRLTVV.

This chain connects TRBV6-1 to TRBJ1-5, with no clear D. CDR1 is MNHNS, CDR2 SASEGT, per germline. Trimming took off 5 bases at V and 11 bases at J, with 13 bases between the two ends. CDR3 size: 12 residues. As DNA, the CDR3 is TGTGCCAGCAGTAAAGACATTATGGCCCAGCATTTT. Its protein is CASSKDIMAQHF.

The rearrangement links TRBV5-6 to TRBJ1-2; 8 bases fit TRBD1. The CDR3 extends over 14 amino acids. Germline V CDR1 and CDR2: SGHDT, YYEEEE. With V trimmed by 0 bases and J by 7 bases, 5 bases remained unmatched. In nucleotides, the CDR3 is TGTGCCAGCAGCTTGGGACAGGGGAAGGGTGGCTACACCTTC. Encoded protein: CASSLGQGKGGYTF.